The rows below give T cell receptor beta chains drawn from one sample of a study of T cell repertoires and leukemia-associated antigens. Each CDR3 protein gets one entry after TCRdb re-called the 5' RACE reads with MiXCR. The sample holds roughly 15,000 distinct CDR3 sequences, 39% seen once. These receptors are not linked to any known antigen. Material for sequencing was CD3+ T cells sorted from blood and cultured. The receptor source for this set is a female donor in good health. The CDR3 runs from the conserved cysteine through the conserved F or W. D genes are given only for firm matches. The size entry is marked missing in some rows and otherwise reads once, few, many or a size class.

d_call clone_size j_call v_call cdr3_nt cdr3_aa
TRBD2 NA TRBJ2-2 TRBV12-3/TRBV12-4 TGTGCCAGCAGTTTCCCACTAGCGGGGCTTAACACCGGGGAGCTGTTTTTT CASSFPLAGLNTGELFF
NA many TRBJ2-5 TRBV12-3/TRBV12-4 TGTGCCAGCAGTTTCACTACGGAGCAAGAGACCCAGTACTTC CASSFTTEQETQYF
TRBD2 NA TRBJ2-2 TRBV5-1 TGCGCCAGCAGCTTGGGGACTAGTTCGAACACCGGGGAGCTGTTTTTT CASSLGTSSNTGELFF
NA NA TRBJ2-3 TRBV9 TGTGCCAGCAGCTTTCGACCAAGCACAGATACGCAGTATTTT CASSFRPSTDTQYF
NA NA TRBJ2-2 TRBV6-4 TGTGCCAGCAGTGACGGGACACACACCGGGAAGCCGTTTTTT CASSDGTHTGKPFF
TRBD2 NA TRBJ2-7 TRBV27 TGTGCCAGCAGTACCCGGACTAGCGGGAACGAGCAGTACTTC CASSTRTSGNEQYF
NA NA TRBJ2-3 TRBV24-1 TGTGCCTCCAATGATCCCCCAAAAACGAGAATGCAGTATTTT CASNDPPKTRMQYF
TRBD1 NA TRBJ2-3 TRBV5-1 TGCGCCAGCAGCGGAGAACAGGGGGATACGCAGTATTTT CASSGEQGDTQYF
NA NA TRBJ2-1 TRBV9 TGTGCCAGCAGTCGAGGGACTCCAAACAATGAGCAGTTCTTC CASSRGTPNNEQFF
NA few TRBJ1-2 TRBV19 TGTGCCAGTAAGGAGCGGGGGAACTATGGCTACACCTTC CASKERGNYGYTF
NA NA TRBJ1-2 TRBV27 TGTGCCAGCAGACTATCCCCGGGACACACCAACTATGGCTACACCTTC CASRLSPGHTNYGYTF
NA medium-sized TRBJ2-7 TRBV7-2 TGTGCCAGCAGCTTGAGGGCGGACCGATTCTACGAGCAGTACTTC CASSLRADRFYEQYF
NA few TRBJ2-2 TRBV20-1 TGCAGTGCCTTAGAGCTAGGGGGGGACACCGGGGAGCTGTTTTTT CSALELGGDTGELFF
NA NA TRBJ1-4 TRBV20-1 TGCAGTGCTGGGACTTTGGCTAATGAAAAACTGTCTTTT CSAGTLANEKLSF
NA many TRBJ2-4 TRBV20-1 TGCAGCGCTCAAGGGACTCCCAAAAACATTCAGTACTTC CSAQGTPKNIQYF
NA many TRBJ1-5 TRBV20-1 TGCAGTGCCGTAACTCCAGGGTCACAGCCCCAGCATTTT CSAVTPGSQPQHF
NA NA TRBJ2-4 TRBV20-1 TGCAGTGCTACGCCTCACTCAGCCAAAAACATTCAGTACTTC CSATPHSAKNIQYF
TRBD2 NA TRBJ2-1 TRBV2 TGTGCCAGTAGTCCCCGGACTAGCGGGAGGAGGGGGAGTGAGCAGTTCTTC CASSPRTSGRRGSEQFF
NA NA TRBJ2-3 TRBV20-1 TGCAGTACTAGGCACGTGGGGGTTGGTAGCGCAGATACGCAGTATTTT CSTRHVGVGSADTQYF
TRBD2 once TRBJ2-3 TRBV10-3 TGTGCCATCGGGGCGGGAGGAGAGGCAGATACGCAGTATTTT CAIGAGGEADTQYF
NA NA TRBJ2-5 TRBV5-1 TGCGCCAGCAGCCCGGCGAGAGGAGGAGAGACCCAGTACTTC CASSPARGGETQYF
TRBD2 NA TRBJ2-4 TRBV20-1 TGCAGTGCTCCGGAAGCGGGAGGAAACATTCAGTACTTC CSAPEAGGNIQYF
NA NA TRBJ1-5 TRBV5-1 TGCGCCAGCAGCTTGGACGGGGGGGCTAAGGGTCAGCCCCAGCATTTT CASSLDGGAKGQPQHF
TRBD2 many TRBJ2-3 TRBV5-4 TGTGCCTTCCTACCGGGAGGGCTGAGGGGTAATACGCAGTATTTT CAFLPGGLRGNTQYF
NA NA TRBJ2-1 TRBV7-9 TGTGCCAGCAGCTTAGTACTAGCTCGCAGTAATGAGCAGTTCTTC CASSLVLARSNEQFF
TRBD2 many TRBJ2-1 TRBV7-6 TGTGCCAGCAGCCTTCTAGCGGGGACCTACAATGAGCAGTTCTTC CASSLLAGTYNEQFF
TRBD2 many TRBJ2-2 TRBV10-3 TGTGCCATCAGAAAAACAAGCGGGGAGAACACCGGGGAGCTGTTTTTT CAIRKTSGENTGELFF
TRBD2 NA TRBJ2-3 TRBV5-1 TGCGCCAGCAGCTTGTGGACTAGCTTCTCAGATACGCAGTATTTT CASSLWTSFSDTQYF
NA medium-sized TRBJ2-1 TRBV12-3/TRBV12-4 TGTGCCAGCGCGGACTCCCCTTCCTTCAATGAGCAGTTCTTC CASADSPSFNEQFF
TRBD2 many TRBJ2-7 TRBV6-2/TRBV6-3 TGTGCCAGCAGTCCCTTCGGGTATGAGCGGGAGGGCTTCGACGAGCAGTACTTC CASSPFGYEREGFDEQYF
NA many TRBJ2-3 TRBV25-1 TGTGCCAGCAGTGCCTCCGGGACTAGCACAGATACGCAGTATTTT CASSASGTSTDTQYF
TRBD1 many TRBJ2-6 TRBV6-4 TGTGCCAGCAGTGAAAACACAGGGGCTGGGGCCAACGTCCTGACTTTC CASSENTGAGANVLTF
NA NA TRBJ2-3 TRBV12-3/TRBV12-4 TGTGCCTTCACAGATACGCAGTATTTT CAFTDTQYF
NA medium-sized TRBJ1-1 TRBV20-1 TGCAGTGCGGAGACAGGCCTGAACACTGAAGCTTTCTTT CSAETGLNTEAFF
NA NA TRBJ2-7 TRBV5-1 TGCGCCAGCAGCGCCGGGCGCACCTACGTGCAGTACTTC CASSAGRTYVQYF
TRBD2 NA TRBJ2-1 TRBV20-1 TGCAGTGCCATGGGACTAGCGGGAGCTGGTGGGGATGAGCAGTTCTTC CSAMGLAGAGGDEQFF
TRBD1 NA TRBJ2-5 TRBV2 TGTGCCAGCAGGAACAGGGGGCGCGGAGAGACCCAGTACTTC CASRNRGRGETQYF
TRBD2 NA TRBJ2-1 TRBV5-1 TGCGCCAGCAGCTTGGCCCTCTCGGCGGGAGTGTTTCATGAGCAGTTCTTC CASSLALSAGVFHEQFF
NA medium-sized TRBJ2-2 TRBV4-1 TGCGCCAGCAGCCAAGGAAAGGCCCGCTTGGCGAACACCGGGGAGCTGTTTTTT CASSQGKARLANTGELFF
NA medium-sized TRBJ1-6 TRBV5-6 TGTGCCAGCAGCTCAGGACGGAGGAATTCACCCCTCCACTTT CASSSGRRNSPLHF
NA NA TRBJ1-1 TRBV10-3 TGTGCCATCAGTGAGTCCTCGCTGAACACTGAAGCTTTCTTT CAISESSLNTEAFF
NA medium-sized TRBJ1-5 TRBV27 TGTGCCAGCAGTTCCCGGACCCCAAATCAGCCCCAGCATTTT CASSSRTPNQPQHF
NA many TRBJ2-6 TRBV12-3/TRBV12-4 TGTGCCAGCAGTTTTTCCGCCTCTGGGGCCAACGTCCTGACTTTC CASSFSASGANVLTF
NA medium-sized TRBJ2-1 TRBV6-2/TRBV6-3 TGTGCCAGCAGTTACCCTGACGAGGGGCTTTACAATGAGCAGTTCTTC CASSYPDEGLYNEQFF
NA many TRBJ2-5 TRBV12-3/TRBV12-4 TGTGCCAGCACCATGGGGGAGAGGAAGATTGCAGAGACCCAGTACTTC CASTMGERKIAETQYF
TRBD2 few TRBJ2-2 TRBV20-1 TGCAGTGCGCAAGCGGGAGACGGGAACACCGGGGAGCTGTTTTTT CSAQAGDGNTGELFF